These 25 T cell receptor beta chains were sequenced from one sample in a study of post-analysis software for immune sequencing data. Incorporated into the TCR beta cDNA libraries were unique molecular identifiers, which served to reduce PCR and sequencing biases. MiXCR, run by TCRdb on the PCR reads, gives a single entry per CDR3 protein. The sample lists about 540,000 distinct CDR3 sequences, 30% to 40% seen once, with about 5.6% in the top ten. What these receptors recognize is not known. Study-wide findings and caveats: Controls showed lower frequencies than patients for a few TRBV segments, and TRBV5-6, TRBV5-1 and TRBV20-1 were among these.

The sequenced material came from blood. The origin of the receptors is a girl aged 2-17 years with multiple sclerosis.

This clonotype was recorded once. V is TRBV11-2 and J is TRBJ2-3; 10 bases fit TRBD2. The J segment lost 6 bases and the V segment lost 10 bases, leaving 13 bases of the junction unmatched. The CDR3 loop spans 15 amino acids. Germline V CDR1 and CDR2: SGHAT, FQNNGV. CDR3 region: CATQASGGAEDTQYF. CDR3 nucleotides: TGTGCCACCCAGGCCAGCGGGGGGGCGGAGGATACGCAGTATTTT.

The chain carries TRBV7-6 and TRBJ2-4; possible D gene TRBD1, 6 bases. The V end was cut by 2 bases, the J end by 0 bases, with 17 bases between. Germline CDR1 reads SGHVS; CDR2 reads FNYEAQ. The CDR3 totals 18 residues. The CDR3 sequence: CASSLRTDSPLAKNIQYF. The CDR3 DNA follows: TGTGCCAGCAGCTTACGGACAGATTCTCCCCTAGCCAAAAACATTCAGTACTTC.

The chain recombines TRBV19 with TRBJ1-2; no definite D call. Trimming pared 4 bases from V and 3 bases from J, leaving 9 bases between. This CDR3 comprises 13 residues. The germline CDR1 and CDR2 sequences are LNHDA and SQIVND (reference sequence). As DNA, the CDR3 is TGTGCCAGTAGTAACCCCGCACACTATGGCTACACCTTC. This sequence encodes CASSNPAHYGYTF. The full variable domain, completed using reference TRBV19 and TRBJ1-2, is DGGITQSPKYLFRKEGQNVTLSCEQNLNHDAMYWYRQDPGQGLRLIYYSQIVNDFQKGDIAEGYSVSREKKESFPLTVTSAQKNPTAFYLCASSNPAHYGYTFGSGTRLTVV.

Only one count was recorded for this clonotype. V usage is TRBV7-2 and J usage is TRBJ1-1; no clear D. Germline V gives CDR1 SGHTA, CDR2 FQGNSA. This CDR3 is 16 amino acids long. Between the trimmed V and J ends, which lost 5 bases and 1 base, there was a span of 17 bases. The CDR3 is CASSGISGPRNTEAFF. For the CDR3, the DNA is TGTGCCAGCAGCGGAATATCCGGCCCGAGGAACACTGAAGCTTTCTTT.

This chain uses TRBV6-6 with TRBJ2-5, with 9 positions matching TRBD1. The DNA matches TRBJ2-7 better at its end, which makes the J call doubtful. Per the germline V gene, CDR1 is MNHNY and CDR2 is SVGAGI (reference sequence). There are 14 residues in the CDR3. DNA for the CDR3: TGTGCCAGCAGCCAACAGGGGGCTATTCGCGAGCAGTACTTC. Its translation is CASSQQGAIREQYF.

The chain recombines TRBV20-1 with TRBJ2-3, with 8 bases lining up with TRBD2. Germline-derived CDR1 and CDR2 are DFQATT and SNEGSKA (reference sequence). This CDR3 region has 13 residues. V gave up 3 bases and J gave up 5 bases; unmatched junction bases: 4. CDR3 loop: CSASFLAGDTQYF. The DNA for the CDR3 is TGCAGTGCTAGTTTTCTAGCGGGAGATACGCAGTATTTT.

The chain recombines TRBV10-3 with TRBJ1-6; 7 positions match TRBD1. The germline V gene has CDR1 ENHRY and CDR2 SYGVKD. The ends lost 2 bases at V and 7 bases at J; junction bases unmatched: 5. The CDR3 has 15 residues. The CDR3 DNA reads TGTGCCATCAGTGAGGGGCAGGGGGGAAATTCACCCCTCCACTTT. This sequence encodes CAISEGQGGNSPLHF.

The chain recombines TRBV5-1 with TRBJ1-1; weak D call: TRBD1 (5 bases). This CDR3 comprises 15 residues. Germline V CDR1 and CDR2: SGHRS, YFSETQ. V shed 4 bases and J shed 6 bases, with 19 bases lying between them. The CDR3 region has the DNA TGCGCCAGCAGCCACGGGGGTGGGGGAGGTTCTGAAGCTTTCTTT. It is translated as CASSHGGGGGSEAFF.

Turning to this clonotype: A much larger clonotype is one base distant, so this may be a read error. The rearrangement joins TRBV6-5 to TRBJ2-5; 8 bases match TRBD2. The germline CDR1 and CDR2 sequences are MNHEY and SVGAGI. The CDR3 spans 14 residues. The CDR3 nucleotides read TGTACCAGCAGTGAACGGGGGGGATTCGAGACCCAGTACTTC. Its protein product is CTSSERGGFETQYF.

In its sample, this clonotype was seen many times. V gene TRBV4-2 combines with J gene TRBJ1-1; TRBD1 aligns across 7 bases. CDR1 is LGHNA, CDR2 YNFKEQ, per germline. The junction had 2 bases not matched to a gene; V was cut back by 0 bases and J by 4 bases. The CDR3 runs to 14 residues. This chain's CDR3 is CASSQEAGGTEAFF. The CDR3 DNA reads as TGTGCCAGCAGCCAAGAGGCAGGGGGCACTGAAGCTTTCTTT.

This rearrangement joins TRBV2 to TRBJ2-7; weak D call: TRBD1 (5 bases). The CDR3 is made up of 13 amino acids. In germline, CDR1 is SNHLY, CDR2 FYNNEI. V lost 4 bases, J lost 8 bases, and 15 bases lay in between. The CDR3 DNA reads as TGTGCCAGCAGTGGGGGCGAGCGCGGCAAGCAGTACTTC. Its translation is CASSGGERGKQYF. Full variable domain (missing parts from reference TRBV2 and TRBJ2-7): EPEVTQTPSHQVTQMGQEVILRCVPISNHLYFYWYRQILGQKVEFLVSFYNNEISEKSEIFDDQFSVERPDGSNFTLKIRSTKLEDSAMYFCASSGGERGKQYFGPGTRLTVT.

The chain is built from TRBV10-3 and TRBJ2-1, with TRBD2 matching over 11 bases. Trimming cost V 3 bases and J 13 bases; bases outside gene matches: 17. Germline V gene lookup returns CDR1 ENHRY and CDR2 SYGVKD. CDR3 size: 17 residues. CDR3 protein: CAISDPFRLAGRETQFF. CDR3 sequence (DNA): TGTGCCATCAGTGACCCATTCCGACTAGCGGGGCGAGAGACCCAGTTCTTC.

V is TRBV20-1 and J is TRBJ1-5, with a tentative D call TRBD1 (6 bases). V lost 6 bases, J lost 0 bases, and 15 bases lay in between. This CDR3 is built from 15 residues. Germline lookup yields CDR1 DFQATT and CDR2 SNEGSKA (reference sequence). The CDR3 DNA follows: TGCAGTGCCCTGCCGAGGACAGTTAGCAATCAGCCCCAGCATTTT. It specifies CSALPRTVSNQPQHF.

A remark on this clonotype: A read error may produce the germline difference seen at one junction end. V gene TRBV9 combines with J gene TRBJ2-2; 10 positions agree with TRBD1. Germline CDR1 reads SGDLS; CDR2 reads YYNGEE. CDR3 length equals 15 residues. The CDR3 spells CASSEGQGSTGERFF. CDR3 DNA sequence: TGTGCCAGCAGCGAGGGACAGGGGAGCACCGGGGAGCGGTTTTTT. Drawing the rest from reference TRBV9 and TRBJ2-2, the complete variable domain is DSGVTQTPKHLITATGQRVTLRCSPRSGDLSVYWYQQSLDQGLQFLIQYYNGEERAKGNILERFSAQQFPDLHSELNLSSLELGDSALYFCASSEGQGSTGERFFGEGSRLTVL.

This clonotype has more than one count but fewer than ten. V gene TRBV6-6 combines with J gene TRBJ1-1; maybe TRBD1 (5 bases). The germline V gene has CDR1 MNHNY and CDR2 SVGAGI (reference sequence). The CDR3 is made up of 12 amino acids. V was shortened by 6 bases and J by 11 bases, with 16 bases between the two germline ends. The CDR3 DNA reads as TGTGCCAGCAGGGCCGTTGACAGAGTTGCTTTCTTT. This encodes CASRAVDRVAFF.

This sequence joins TRBV20-1 and TRBJ2-4, with TRBD1 as a possible D gene (6 bases). V was cut by 1 base and J by 0 bases, with 13 bases left in between. The CDR3 spans 16 residues. Per germline, CDR1 DFQATT and CDR2 SNEGSKA (reference sequence). This CDR3 reads CSARGGRVLAKNIQYF. CDR3 DNA: TGCAGTGCTAGAGGGGGGCGGGTCCTAGCCAAAAACATTCAGTACTTC.

The chain combines TRBV18 with TRBJ2-6, with a tentative D call TRBD2 (5 bases). CDR3 length: 15 residues. Per germline, CDR1 KGHSH and CDR2 LQKENI. Trimming pared 3 bases from V and 4 bases from J, leaving 10 bases between. The CDR3 sequence: CASSPEVSGANVLTF. The CDR3 nucleotides are TGTGCCAGCTCACCGGAGGTTAGCGGGGCCAACGTCCTGACTTTC.

This clonotype was detected a few times. The chain carries TRBV6-5 and TRBJ2-7, with 7 positions matching TRBD2. CDR1 MNHEY and CDR2 SVGAGI come from the germline V gene. The CDR3 runs 15 residues. J was trimmed by 7 bases and V by 8 bases; bases with no gene match: 17. CDR3 protein: CASPQLLARSTEQYF. CDR3 sequence (DNA): TGTGCCAGCCCCCAGCTACTAGCGCGGTCTACTGAGCAGTACTTC.

This clonotype came up once. V and J are TRBV7-3 and TRBJ2-1, with a weak D call TRBD2 (6 bases). V shed 4 bases and J shed 2 bases, with 12 bases lying between them. There are 15 residues in the CDR3. Germline CDR1 and CDR2: SGHTA and FQGTGA. In DNA form, the CDR3 reads TGTGCCAGCAGCTCTTTGGGGGGTACCTACAATGAGCAGTTCTTC. It translates to CASSSLGGTYNEQFF. The full variable domain, rest sourced from reference TRBV7-3 and TRBJ2-1, is GAGVSQTPSNKVTEKGKYVELRCDPISGHTALYWYRQSLGQGPEFLIYFQGTGAADDSGLPNDRFFAVRPEGSVSTLKIQRTERGDSAVYLCASSSLGGTYNEQFFGPGTRLTVL.

The V and J genes are TRBV2 and TRBJ2-4; tentatively, D is TRBD2 (6 bases). The DNA end lines up better with TRBJ2-7; the J call may be wrong. Germline lookup yields CDR1 SNHLY and CDR2 FYNNEI. CDR3 length equals 14 residues. CDR3 DNA sequence: TGTGCCAGCAGTCAAACCCCAGGGACTTACGAGCAGTACTTC. The encoded protein is CASSQTPGTYEQYF.

The chain has TRBV19 and TRBJ2-5; 7 nucleotides line up with TRBD1. CDR1 is LNHDA and CDR2 is SQIVND in the germline V gene (reference sequence). The V segment lost 6 bases and the J segment 13 bases; nucleotides outside the gene matches: 11. This CDR3 comprises 12 residues. CDR3 DNA sequence: TGTGCCAGTAGCAAGATCGGACAGGTTGCGTACTTC. Its protein is CASSKIGQVAYF. The variable domain in full, with the rest retrieved from reference TRBV19 and TRBJ2-5, is DGGITQSPKYLFRKEGQNVTLSCEQNLNHDAMYWYRQDPGQGLRLIYYSQIVNDFQKGDIAEGYSVSREKKESFPLTVTSAQKNPTAFYLCASSKIGQVAYFGPGTRLLVL.

This clonotype has a count of ten or more. The chain links TRBV28 to TRBJ2-3, with 14 bases fitting TRBD2. CDR3 length: 16 residues. CDR1 and CDR2 (germline): MDHEN, SYDVKM. V shed 8 bases and J 3 bases; nucleotides not matched to a gene: 7. The CDR3 nucleotides are TGTGCCAGCTCGGGACTAGCGGGGGTCCTGACAGATACGCAGTATTTT. Amino acids: CASSGLAGVLTDTQYF. The variable domain in full, completed from reference TRBV28 and TRBJ2-3, reads DVKVTQSSRYLVKRTGEKVFLECVQDMDHENMFWYRQDPGLGLRLIYFSYDVKMKEKGDIPEGYSVSREKKERFSLILESASTNQTSMYLCASSGLAGVLTDTQYFGPGTRLTVL.

The V and J genes are TRBV6-2 or TRBV6-3 and TRBJ2-5; 7 bases are shared with TRBD2. The length of the CDR3 is 16 residues. Germline assignment: CDR1 MNHEY and CDR2 SVGEGT. With V trimmed by 2 bases and J by 2 bases, 8 bases remained unmatched. The CDR3: CASSYEPGLLQETQYF. The CDR3, as DNA: TGTGCCAGCAGTTACGAACCGGGACTACTTCAAGAGACCCAGTACTTC.

The rearrangement links TRBV5-1 to TRBJ2-6; weak D call: TRBD1 (5 bases). V dropped 3 bases and J dropped 0 bases, with 10 bases sitting between them. This CDR3 spans 16 amino acids. Germline CDR1 and CDR2: SGHRS and YFSETQ. DNA of the CDR3: TGCGCCAGCAGCTCGACAGCGCTCTCTGGGGCCAACGTCCTGACTTTC. Its translation: CASSSTALSGANVLTF.

The chain carries TRBV4-1 and TRBJ2-7; D possibly corresponds to TRBD1 (7 bases). CDR1 and CDR2 (germline): MGHRA, YSYEKL. The V and J ends lost 3 bases and 2 bases respectively, with 14 bases between them. There are 15 residues in the CDR3. The CDR3 loop is CASSQEGTATYEQYF. Here the CDR3 DNA reads TGCGCCAGCAGCCAGGAGGGGACAGCTACCTACGAGCAGTACTTC.